This T cell receptor beta chain was sequenced during a study of control samples from healthy donors and cancer patients. Measured with immunoSEQ multiplex PCR; TCRdb has only the in-frame clones, and not every one. The sample shows 190,000 or so clones, over 80% of them seen only once. This CDR3 is 14 amino acids long. Germline V gene lookup returns CDR1 MNHNS and CDR2 SASEGT. V was cut by 2 bases and J by 4 bases, with 11 bases left in between. This clonotype originated in a man aged 18-30 years in good health. Sequencing was performed on blood. V gene TRBV6-1 combines with J gene TRBJ2-5; unclear D gene. CDR3 nucleotide sequence: TGTGCCAGCAGTGAACCCCGTATTGGAGAGACCCAGTACTTC. Translation: CASSEPRIGETQYF.